This is a list of T cell receptor beta chains from one sample in a study of a mutant IDH1 vaccine in newly diagnosed glioma. Sequenced by immunoSEQ multiplex PCR; TCRdb stores in-frame clones only, minus some. The data show about 98,000 clones, with approximately 90% seen just once and roughly 0.61% held by the top ten. Specimen: PBMCs, collected from a glioma patient treated with radiotherapy, temozolomide or both. The receptors were sampled from a woman between 50 and 59 years old with glioma. Both conserved end residues are part of each CDR3. Fields, in order: V gene, clone size, CDR3 length, J gene, D gene, CDR3 DNA, CDR3 protein. The D gene is left open where the match is weak. A row's size may be missing; if present it is once, few, many or a size class.

V gene: TRBV7-9; clone size: .; CDR3 length: 13; J gene: TRBJ1-1; D gene: .; CDR3 DNA: TGTGCCAGCAGCGATGGGACCTACACTGAAGCTTTCTTT; CDR3 protein: CASSDGTYTEAFF
V gene: TRBV27; clone size: .; CDR3 length: 16; J gene: TRBJ1-5; D gene: .; CDR3 DNA: TGTGCCAGCAGTCCCTCCCAGGGCAGGACGAATCAGCCCCAGCATTTT; CDR3 protein: CASSPSQGRTNQPQHF
V gene: TRBV30; clone size: .; CDR3 length: 14; J gene: TRBJ1-5; D gene: .; CDR3 DNA: TGTGCCTGGAGTACAGGGTCCGCAAATCAGCCCCAGCATTTT; CDR3 protein: CAWSTGSANQPQHF
V gene: TRBV9; clone size: .; CDR3 length: 16; J gene: TRBJ1-2; D gene: TRBD1; CDR3 DNA: TGTGCCAGCAGCATTGGGACAGGGACTACTTTCTATGGCTACACCTTC; CDR3 protein: CASSIGTGTTFYGYTF
V gene: TRBV5-1; clone size: .; CDR3 length: 16; J gene: TRBJ2-3; D gene: TRBD1; CDR3 DNA: TGCGCCAGCAGCTTGGCAGGGGGCTCCGGGACAGATACGCAGTATTTT; CDR3 protein: CASSLAGGSGTDTQYF
V gene: TRBV7-9; clone size: .; CDR3 length: 13; J gene: TRBJ1-2; D gene: .; CDR3 DNA: TGTGCCAGCAGCTTAGGAGGTCTCGGTGGCTACACCTTC; CDR3 protein: CASSLGGLGGYTF
V gene: TRBV5-1; clone size: .; CDR3 length: 14; J gene: TRBJ1-1; D gene: .; CDR3 DNA: TGCGCCAGCAGCTTGTTGGGGCAAGACACTGAAGCTTTCTTT; CDR3 protein: CASSLLGQDTEAFF
V gene: TRBV28; clone size: .; CDR3 length: 11; J gene: TRBJ1-2; D gene: .; CDR3 DNA: TGTGCCAGCAGACCCTCCAAAGGCTACACCTTC; CDR3 protein: CASRPSKGYTF
V gene: TRBV28; clone size: .; CDR3 length: 15; J gene: TRBJ1-2; D gene: TRBD1; CDR3 DNA: TGTGCCAGCAGTGCCACCGGGACAGGGGGCGGCGGCTACACCTTC; CDR3 protein: CASSATGTGGGGYTF
V gene: TRBV30; clone size: .; CDR3 length: 17; J gene: TRBJ1-3; D gene: .; CDR3 DNA: TGTGCCTGGAGTGTACTACAGGGCAGAGTATCCGGAAACACCATATATTTT; CDR3 protein: CAWSVLQGRVSGNTIYF
V gene: TRBV19; clone size: .; CDR3 length: 16; J gene: TRBJ2-1; D gene: TRBD1; CDR3 DNA: TGTGCCAGTAGTATAGACCCGGGACAGGTTCTCAATGAGCAGTTCTTC; CDR3 protein: CASSIDPGQVLNEQFF
V gene: TRBV6-6; clone size: .; CDR3 length: 15; J gene: TRBJ1-6; D gene: TRBD1; CDR3 DNA: TGTGCCAGCAGTTACTCCGGGACAGCTAATTCACCCCTCCACTTT; CDR3 protein: CASSYSGTANSPLHF
V gene: TRBV7-8; clone size: .; CDR3 length: 14; J gene: TRBJ2-1; D gene: .; CDR3 DNA: TGTGCCAGCAGCAAGGGCCTCTCCTACAATGAGCAGTTCTTC; CDR3 protein: CASSKGLSYNEQFF
V gene: TRBV9; clone size: once; CDR3 length: 15; J gene: TRBJ1-4; D gene: TRBD1; CDR3 DNA: TGTGCCAGCAGCGTCGGACAGGGCGATAATGAAAAACTGTTTTTT; CDR3 protein: CASSVGQGDNEKLFF
V gene: TRBV29-1; clone size: .; CDR3 length: 14; J gene: TRBJ2-3; D gene: .; CDR3 DNA: TGCAGCGGGGGGGACAGATTATTTAAGGATACGCAGTATTTT; CDR3 protein: CSGGDRLFKDTQYF
V gene: TRBV7-3; clone size: .; CDR3 length: 16; J gene: TRBJ2-1; D gene: TRBD1; CDR3 DNA: TGTGCCAGCAGCGCATCCCCAGGGGGCGGTTACAATGAGCAGTTCTTC; CDR3 protein: CASSASPGGGYNEQFF
V gene: TRBV28; clone size: .; CDR3 length: 14; J gene: TRBJ1-4; D gene: .; CDR3 DNA: TGTGCCAGCAGTTTTCTAGGCGGCGAGGGGAAACTGTTTTTT; CDR3 protein: CASSFLGGEGKLFF
V gene: TRBV5-4; clone size: .; CDR3 length: 13; J gene: TRBJ1-6; D gene: .; CDR3 DNA: TGTGCCAGCAGCTGGAGCCTACAGGGACCCCTCCACTTT; CDR3 protein: CASSWSLQGPLHF
V gene: TRBV14; clone size: .; CDR3 length: 14; J gene: TRBJ1-2; D gene: .; CDR3 DNA: TGTGCCAGCAGCCAAGCGGGTGCTAACTATGGCTACACCTTC; CDR3 protein: CASSQAGANYGYTF
V gene: TRBV7-3; clone size: .; CDR3 length: 17; J gene: TRBJ2-2; D gene: .; CDR3 DNA: TGTGCCAGCAGCGACTCTCAGAAGGGTCGGGGTTCAGGGGAGCTGTTTTTT; CDR3 protein: CASSDSQKGRGSGELFF
V gene: TRBV5-5; clone size: .; CDR3 length: 14; J gene: TRBJ1-2; D gene: .; CDR3 DNA: TGTGCCAGCAGCTTGAGGGGAAAGGACTATGGCTACACCTTC; CDR3 protein: CASSLRGKDYGYTF
V gene: TRBV20-1; clone size: .; CDR3 length: 11; J gene: TRBJ2-5; D gene: .; CDR3 DNA: TGCAGTGCTAGCAGCCAAGAGACCCAGTACTTC; CDR3 protein: CSASSQETQYF
V gene: TRBV18; clone size: .; CDR3 length: 15; J gene: TRBJ2-7; D gene: TRBD1; CDR3 DNA: TGTGCCAGCTCACCAGGGACAGCCCTCACCTACGAGCAGTACTTC; CDR3 protein: CASSPGTALTYEQYF
V gene: TRBV5-6; clone size: once; CDR3 length: 15; J gene: TRBJ1-5; D gene: .; CDR3 DNA: TGTGCCAGCAGCGAGGGACGGTTTAGCAATCAGCCCCAGCATTTT; CDR3 protein: CASSEGRFSNQPQHF
V gene: TRBV18; clone size: once; CDR3 length: 14; J gene: TRBJ1-1; D gene: TRBD1; CDR3 DNA: TGTGCCAGCTCACCCCGACAGGGGGAGGCTGAAGCTTTCTTT; CDR3 protein: CASSPRQGEAEAFF
V gene: TRBV6-5; clone size: .; CDR3 length: 15; J gene: TRBJ2-6; D gene: .; CDR3 DNA: TGTGCCAGCAGTTATTTGAGCGGTGGGGCCAACGTCCTGACTTTC; CDR3 protein: CASSYLSGGANVLTF
V gene: TRBV6-6; clone size: .; CDR3 length: 15; J gene: TRBJ2-1; D gene: .; CDR3 DNA: TGTGCCAGCAGTTACGGGCAGGGCTCCTACAATGAGCAGTTCTTC; CDR3 protein: CASSYGQGSYNEQFF
V gene: TRBV5-4; clone size: .; CDR3 length: 15; J gene: TRBJ2-1; D gene: TRBD1; CDR3 DNA: TGTGCCAGCAGACCGGACAGGAGCTCCTACAATGAGCAGTTCTTC; CDR3 protein: CASRPDRSSYNEQFF
V gene: TRBV29-1; clone size: .; CDR3 length: 18; J gene: TRBJ1-2; D gene: .; CDR3 DNA: TGCAGCGTTGAAGATCGGATGGGGGGCTCCAGAGCTAACTATGGCTACACCTTC; CDR3 protein: CSVEDRMGGSRANYGYTF
V gene: TRBV10-3; clone size: .; CDR3 length: 17; J gene: TRBJ2-7; D gene: TRBD2; CDR3 DNA: TGTGCCACCATCATGGGAGCTAGCGGTAGGAGCTCCTACGAGCAGTACTTC; CDR3 protein: CATIMGASGRSSYEQYF
V gene: TRBV18; clone size: once; CDR3 length: 12; J gene: TRBJ2-7; D gene: .; CDR3 DNA: TGTGCCAGCTCACCTTCGAGGGACGAGCAGTACTTC; CDR3 protein: CASSPSRDEQYF
V gene: TRBV27; clone size: .; CDR3 length: 18; J gene: TRBJ1-5; D gene: TRBD1; CDR3 DNA: TGTGCCAGCAGTCGTCGAGCCGCGGGGAGGGGGCCCAATCAGCCCCAGCATTTT; CDR3 protein: CASSRRAAGRGPNQPQHF
V gene: TRBV30; clone size: .; CDR3 length: 14; J gene: TRBJ2-3; D gene: TRBD1; CDR3 DNA: TGTGCCCGCTCCCAACAGGGGAGCACAGATACGCAGTATTTT; CDR3 protein: CARSQQGSTDTQYF
V gene: TRBV6-1; clone size: .; CDR3 length: 14; J gene: TRBJ2-3; D gene: TRBD2; CDR3 DNA: TGTGCCAGCCGGACTAGCGGGAGCACAGATACGCAGTATTTT; CDR3 protein: CASRTSGSTDTQYF
V gene: TRBV10-1; clone size: .; CDR3 length: 19; J gene: TRBJ2-1; D gene: TRBD1; CDR3 DNA: TGCGCCAGCAGTAGTCCGGGACAGGGAGGGTCGAGCTCCTACAATGAGCAGTTCTTC; CDR3 protein: CASSSPGQGGSSSYNEQFF
V gene: TRBV6-4; clone size: .; CDR3 length: 12; J gene: TRBJ1-1; D gene: .; CDR3 DNA: TGTGCCAGCAGTGACAGAGACACTGAAGCTTTCTTT; CDR3 protein: CASSDRDTEAFF
V gene: TRBV2; clone size: .; CDR3 length: 15; J gene: TRBJ2-5; D gene: TRBD2; CDR3 DNA: TGTGCCAGCAGTGAGTACGCTAGCGGGTGGGAGACCCAGTACTTC; CDR3 protein: CASSEYASGWETQYF
V gene: TRBV6-5; clone size: .; CDR3 length: 13; J gene: TRBJ2-1; D gene: .; CDR3 DNA: TGTGCCAGCAGTTCCTTTTTTAACAATGAGCAGTTCTTC; CDR3 protein: CASSSFFNNEQFF